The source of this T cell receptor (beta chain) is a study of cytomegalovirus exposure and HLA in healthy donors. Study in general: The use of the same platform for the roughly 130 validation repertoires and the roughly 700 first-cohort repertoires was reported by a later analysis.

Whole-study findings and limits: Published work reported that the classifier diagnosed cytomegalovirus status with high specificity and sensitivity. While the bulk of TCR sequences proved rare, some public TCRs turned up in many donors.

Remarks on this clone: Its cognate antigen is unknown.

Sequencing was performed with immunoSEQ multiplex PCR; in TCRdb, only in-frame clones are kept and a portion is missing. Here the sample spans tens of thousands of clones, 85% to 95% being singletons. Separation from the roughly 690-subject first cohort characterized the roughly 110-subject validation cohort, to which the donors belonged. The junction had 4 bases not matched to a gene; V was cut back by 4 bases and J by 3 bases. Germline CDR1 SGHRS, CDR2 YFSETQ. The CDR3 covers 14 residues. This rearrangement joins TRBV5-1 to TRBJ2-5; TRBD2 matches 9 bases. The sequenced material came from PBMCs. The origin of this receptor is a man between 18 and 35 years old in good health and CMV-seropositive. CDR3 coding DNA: TGCGCCAGCAGCACCTCTAGCGGGAAAGAGACCCAGTACTTC. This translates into CASSTSSGKETQYF.